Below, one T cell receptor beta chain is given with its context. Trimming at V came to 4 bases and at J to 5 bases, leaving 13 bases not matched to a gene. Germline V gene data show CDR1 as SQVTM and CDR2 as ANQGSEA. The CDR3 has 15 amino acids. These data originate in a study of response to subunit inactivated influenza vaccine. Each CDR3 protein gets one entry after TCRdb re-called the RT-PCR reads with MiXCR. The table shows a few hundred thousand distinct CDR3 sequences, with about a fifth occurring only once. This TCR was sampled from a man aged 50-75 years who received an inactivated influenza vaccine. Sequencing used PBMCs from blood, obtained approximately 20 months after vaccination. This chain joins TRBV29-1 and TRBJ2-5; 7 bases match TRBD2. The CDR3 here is CSVASGNWGQETQYF. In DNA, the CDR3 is TGCAGCGTTGCGAGCGGGAACTGGGGTCAGGAGACCCAGTACTTC.